This T cell receptor beta chain stems from a study of T cells in Graves' hyperthyroidism and ophthalmopathy. Study-level information: Peripheral blood sampling occurred at initial diagnosis, before any treatment.

This clonotype came up many times. As yet, its antigen is unknown. Template material for amplifying TCR beta CDR3 regions consisted of RNA transcripts. A set of HTBI primers served as the primers for a first-round RT-PCR of the TCR CDR3. TCRdb used MiXCR to reprocess the multiplex PCR reads, holding one entry per CDR3 protein. This sample has 360,000 or so distinct CDR3 sequences, with roughly 15% found just once. Each ophthalmopathy patient scored at least 3 on the Clinical Activity Score and at least 4 on NOSPECS grade, with duration under 3 months. Clinical symptoms, serum thyroxine and TRAb, thyroid ultrasound and orbital computed tomography were used for the diagnoses. Study-level findings and limits: In blood, most of the thyroid clonotypes expanded above 0.001 were also present.

The sample taken for sequencing was blood. This sequence was found in a woman aged 55-70 years with Graves' ophthalmopathy.

CDR3 loop: CSARRPSGSYEQYF. The CDR3, as DNA: TGCAGTGCTAGAAGGCCTAGCGGGTCCTACGAGCAGTACTTC. The chain employs TRBV20-1 and TRBJ2-7, with 8 nucleotides matching TRBD2. The germline V gene encodes CDR1 DFQATT and CDR2 SNEGSKA (reference sequence). There are 14 residues in the CDR3. V was pared by 2 bases and J by 1 base, with 4 bases of the junction left unmatched.